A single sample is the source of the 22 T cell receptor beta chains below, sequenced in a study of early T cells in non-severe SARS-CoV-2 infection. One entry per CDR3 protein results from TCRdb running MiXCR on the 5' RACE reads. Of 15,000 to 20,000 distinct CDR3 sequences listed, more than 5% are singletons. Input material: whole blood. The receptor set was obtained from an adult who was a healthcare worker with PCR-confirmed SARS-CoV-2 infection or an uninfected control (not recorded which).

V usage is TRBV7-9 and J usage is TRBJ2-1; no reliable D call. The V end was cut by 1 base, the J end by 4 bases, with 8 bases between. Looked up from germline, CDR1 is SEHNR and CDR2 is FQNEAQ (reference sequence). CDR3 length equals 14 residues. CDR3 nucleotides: TGTGCCAGCAGCTTAGTGGGCGGTTACAATGAGCAGTTCTTC. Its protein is CASSLVGGYNEQFF.

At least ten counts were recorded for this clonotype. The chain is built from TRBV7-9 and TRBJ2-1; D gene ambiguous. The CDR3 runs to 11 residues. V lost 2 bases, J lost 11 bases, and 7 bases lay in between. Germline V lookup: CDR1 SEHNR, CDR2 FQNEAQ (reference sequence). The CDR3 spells CASSLFGKQFF. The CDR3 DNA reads TGTGCCAGCAGCTTATTCGGAAAGCAGTTCTTC.

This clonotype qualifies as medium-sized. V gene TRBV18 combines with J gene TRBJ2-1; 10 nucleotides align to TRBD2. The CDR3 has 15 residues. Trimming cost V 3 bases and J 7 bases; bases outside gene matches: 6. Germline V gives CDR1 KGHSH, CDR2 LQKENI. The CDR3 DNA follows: TGTGCCAGCTCACCTGGACTAGCGGAAGGTAATGAGCAGTTCTTC. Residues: CASSPGLAEGNEQFF.

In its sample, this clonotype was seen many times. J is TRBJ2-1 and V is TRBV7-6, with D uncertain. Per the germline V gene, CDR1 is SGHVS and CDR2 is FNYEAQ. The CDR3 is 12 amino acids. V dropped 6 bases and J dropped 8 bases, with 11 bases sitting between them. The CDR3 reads CASSYSRHEQFF. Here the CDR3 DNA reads TGTGCCAGCAGTTACAGTCGTCATGAGCAGTTCTTC. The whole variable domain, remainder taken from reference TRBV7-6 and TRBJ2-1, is GAGVSQSPRYKVTKRGQDVALRCDPISGHVSLYWYRQALGQGPEFLTYFNYEAQQDKSGLPNDRFSAERPEGSISTLTIQRTEQRDSAMYRCASSYSRHEQFFGPGTRLTVL.

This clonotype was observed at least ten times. The CDR3 region is CASSTTFFHNEQFF. Here the CDR3 DNA reads TGTGCCAGCAGCACCACCTTCTTTCACAATGAGCAGTTCTTC. The chain recombines TRBV11-2 with TRBJ2-1; D ambiguous. Trimming pared 5 bases from V and 5 bases from J, leaving 13 bases between. Germline V CDR1 and CDR2: SGHAT, FQNNGV. This CDR3 spans 14 amino acids.

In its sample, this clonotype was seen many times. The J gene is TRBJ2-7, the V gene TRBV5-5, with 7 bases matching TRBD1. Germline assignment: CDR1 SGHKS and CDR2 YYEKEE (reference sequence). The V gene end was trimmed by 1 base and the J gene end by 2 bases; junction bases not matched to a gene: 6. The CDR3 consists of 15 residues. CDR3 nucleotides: TGTGCCAGCAGCTTGTCGGCAGGGGGAACCTACGAGCAGTACTTC. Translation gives CASSLSAGGTYEQYF.

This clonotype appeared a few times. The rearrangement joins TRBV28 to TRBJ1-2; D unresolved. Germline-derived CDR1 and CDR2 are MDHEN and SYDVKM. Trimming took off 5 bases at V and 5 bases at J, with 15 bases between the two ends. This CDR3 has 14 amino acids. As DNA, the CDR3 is TGTGCCAGCAGTCTCCCCTGGGCAGATTATGGCTACACCTTC. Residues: CASSLPWADYGYTF.

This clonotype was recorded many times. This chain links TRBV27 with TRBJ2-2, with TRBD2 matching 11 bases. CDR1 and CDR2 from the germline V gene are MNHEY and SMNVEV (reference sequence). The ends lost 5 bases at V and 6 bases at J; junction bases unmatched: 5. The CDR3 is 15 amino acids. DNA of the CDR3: TGTGCCAGCAGTATAGCGGGAGGGCCCCCCGGGGAGCTGTTTTTT. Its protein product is CASSIAGGPPGELFF.

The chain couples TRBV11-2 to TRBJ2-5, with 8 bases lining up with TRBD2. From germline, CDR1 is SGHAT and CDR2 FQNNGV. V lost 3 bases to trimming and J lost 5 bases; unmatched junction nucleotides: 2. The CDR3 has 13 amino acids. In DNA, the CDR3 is TGTGCCAGCAGCTTCGGGGGGGTCGAGACCCAGTACTTC. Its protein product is CASSFGGVETQYF.

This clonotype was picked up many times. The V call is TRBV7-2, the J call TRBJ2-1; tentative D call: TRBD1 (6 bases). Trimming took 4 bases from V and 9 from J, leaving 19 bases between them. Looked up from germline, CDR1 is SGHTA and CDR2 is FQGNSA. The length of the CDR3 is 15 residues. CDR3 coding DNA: TGTGCCAGCAGCTCAAGGTCCAGTATAGGGGGTGAGCAGTTCTTC. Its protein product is CASSSRSSIGGEQFF. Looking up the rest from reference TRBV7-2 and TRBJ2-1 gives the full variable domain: GAGVSQSPSNKVTEKGKDVELRCDPISGHTALYWYRQSLGQGLEFLIYFQGNSAPDKSGLPSDRFSAERTGGSVSTLTIQRTQQEDSAVYLCASSSRSSIGGEQFFGPGTRLTVL.

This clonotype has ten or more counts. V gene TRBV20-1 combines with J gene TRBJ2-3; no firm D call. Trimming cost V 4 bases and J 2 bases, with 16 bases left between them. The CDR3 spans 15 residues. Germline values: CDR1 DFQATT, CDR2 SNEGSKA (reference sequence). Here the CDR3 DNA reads TGCAGTGCTAAAGCCTCTTACGGCTACACAGATACGCAGTATTTT. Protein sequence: CSAKASYGYTDTQYF.

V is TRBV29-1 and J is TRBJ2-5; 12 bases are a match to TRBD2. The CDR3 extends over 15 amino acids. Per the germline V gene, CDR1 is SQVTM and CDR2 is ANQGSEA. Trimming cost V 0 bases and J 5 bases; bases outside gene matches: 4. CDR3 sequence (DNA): TGCAGCGTTGAAGAGCTAGCGGGAGGGCTGGAGACCCAGTACTTC. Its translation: CSVEELAGGLETQYF.

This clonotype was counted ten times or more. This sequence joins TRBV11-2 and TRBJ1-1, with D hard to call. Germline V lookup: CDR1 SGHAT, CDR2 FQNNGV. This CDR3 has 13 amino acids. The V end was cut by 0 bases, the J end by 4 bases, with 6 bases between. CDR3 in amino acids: CASSLEPLTEAFF. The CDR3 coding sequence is TGTGCCAGCAGCTTAGAGCCTCTCACTGAAGCTTTCTTT. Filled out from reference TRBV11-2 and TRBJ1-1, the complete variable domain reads EAGVAQSPRYKIIEKRQSVAFWCNPISGHATLYWYQQILGQGPKLLIQFQNNGVVDDSQLPKDRFSAERLKGVDSTLKIQPAKLEDSAVYLCASSLEPLTEAFFGQGTRLTVV.

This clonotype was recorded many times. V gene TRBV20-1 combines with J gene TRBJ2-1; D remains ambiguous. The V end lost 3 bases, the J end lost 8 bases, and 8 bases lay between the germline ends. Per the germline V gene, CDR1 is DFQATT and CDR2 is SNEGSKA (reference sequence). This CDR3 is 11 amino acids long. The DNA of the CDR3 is TGCAGTGCTAGTGTTGGCGATGAGCAGTTCTTC. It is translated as CSASVGDEQFF.

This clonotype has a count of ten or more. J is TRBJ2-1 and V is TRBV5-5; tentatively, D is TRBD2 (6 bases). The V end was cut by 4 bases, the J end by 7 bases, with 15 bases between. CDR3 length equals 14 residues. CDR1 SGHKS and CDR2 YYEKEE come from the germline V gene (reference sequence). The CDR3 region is CASSGGLPSNEQFF. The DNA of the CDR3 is TGTGCCAGCAGCGGGGGACTTCCCAGTAATGAGCAGTTCTTC.

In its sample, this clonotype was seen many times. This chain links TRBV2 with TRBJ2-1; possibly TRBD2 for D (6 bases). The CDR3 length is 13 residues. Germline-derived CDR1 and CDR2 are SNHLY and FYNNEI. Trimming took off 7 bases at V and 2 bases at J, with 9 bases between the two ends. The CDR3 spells CASTGEAYNEQFF. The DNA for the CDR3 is TGTGCCAGCACGGGAGAGGCCTACAATGAGCAGTTCTTC.

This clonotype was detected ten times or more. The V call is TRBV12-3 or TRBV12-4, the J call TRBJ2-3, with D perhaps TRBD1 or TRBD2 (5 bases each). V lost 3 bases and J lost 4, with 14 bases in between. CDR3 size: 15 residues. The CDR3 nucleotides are TGTGCCAGCAGTTTTCATGGGGGACGGGCAGATACGCAGTATTTT. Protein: CASSFHGGRADTQYF.

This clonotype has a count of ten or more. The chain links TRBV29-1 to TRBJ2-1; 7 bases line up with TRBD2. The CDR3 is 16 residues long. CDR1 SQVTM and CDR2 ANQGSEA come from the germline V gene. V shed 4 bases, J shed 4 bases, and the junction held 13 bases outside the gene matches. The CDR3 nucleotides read TGCAGCGTTGGTTTCGAGGGGCGGGAGCGGTACAATGAGCAGTTCTTC. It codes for CSVGFEGRERYNEQFF.

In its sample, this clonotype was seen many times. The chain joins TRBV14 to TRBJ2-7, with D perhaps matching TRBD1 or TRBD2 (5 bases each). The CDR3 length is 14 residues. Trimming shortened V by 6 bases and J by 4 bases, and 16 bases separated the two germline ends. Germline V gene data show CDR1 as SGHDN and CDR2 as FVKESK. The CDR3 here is CASRETGPRYEQYF. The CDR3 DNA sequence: TGTGCCAGCAGAGAGACGGGACCTAGGTACGAGCAGTACTTC.

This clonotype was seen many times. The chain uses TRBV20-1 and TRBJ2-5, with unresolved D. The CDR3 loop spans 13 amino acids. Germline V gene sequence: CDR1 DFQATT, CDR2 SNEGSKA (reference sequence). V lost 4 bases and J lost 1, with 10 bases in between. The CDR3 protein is CSAIYRIQETQYF. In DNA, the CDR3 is TGCAGTGCTATTTACAGAATCCAAGAGACCCAGTACTTC.

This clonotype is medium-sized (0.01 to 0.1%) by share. CDR3: CSVEGLGQETQYF. In nucleotides, the CDR3 is TGCAGCGTTGAGGGACTAGGCCAAGAGACCCAGTACTTC. The J gene is TRBJ2-5, the V gene TRBV29-1; 8 nucleotides line up with TRBD2. CDR1 and CDR2 from the germline V gene are SQVTM and ANQGSEA. Losses at the gene ends were 3 bases for V and 1 base for J; bases not matched to a gene: 1. The CDR3 length is 13 residues.

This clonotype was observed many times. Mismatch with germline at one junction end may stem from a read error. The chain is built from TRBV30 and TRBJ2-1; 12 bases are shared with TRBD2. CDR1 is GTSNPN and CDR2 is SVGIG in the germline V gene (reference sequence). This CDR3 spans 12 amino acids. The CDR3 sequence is CAWRSTSGSPRF. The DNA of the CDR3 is TGTGCCTGGAGGTCGACTAGCGGGAGCCCCCGCTTC.